Each of the 29 T cell receptor beta chains below was sequenced from the same sample in a study of cytomegalovirus exposure and HLA in healthy donors. The primer mix had 60 Vbeta and 13 Jbeta primers. Profiled with immunoSEQ multiplex PCR; TCRdb holds only in-frame clones, not every one. The sample contains fewer than 200,000 clones, more than 80% of which appear only once. The sequencing input was PBMCs. These receptors originate from a young woman in good health and CMV-seronegative.

A few counts support this clone. The J gene is TRBJ2-2, the V gene TRBV2; 9 nucleotides align to TRBD1. The CDR3 totals 14 residues. V lost 7 bases to trimming and J lost 6 bases; unmatched junction nucleotides: 6. Germline V gene data show CDR1 as SNHLY and CDR2 as FYNNEI. DNA for the CDR3: TGTGCCAGCAAGGGACAGGGAATAGCCGGGGAGCTGTTTTTT. The encoded protein is CASKGQGIAGELFF.

The gene calls are TRBV27 and TRBJ2-1, with 9 bases identical to TRBD2. The CDR3 covers 16 residues. Per the germline V gene, CDR1 is MNHEY and CDR2 is SMNVEV (reference sequence). Trimming removed 5 bases from V and 5 bases from J; junction bases left unmatched: 10. Here the CDR3 reads CASSGRLAGPHNEQFF. As DNA, the CDR3 is TGTGCCAGCAGTGGGCGGCTAGCGGGGCCCCACAATGAGCAGTTCTTC.

This chain's CDR3 is CASSLARQGGTGELFF. CDR3 DNA sequence: TGTGCCAGCAGCTTGGCCCGTCAGGGTGGGACCGGGGAGCTGTTTTTT. This chain links TRBV5-5 with TRBJ2-2, with D maybe TRBD1 (5 bases). The ends were cut back, 0 bases at V and 5 bases at J, with 14 bases in the middle. Germline V gives CDR1 SGHKS, CDR2 YYEKEE (reference sequence). The CDR3 has 16 residues.

The chain carries TRBV28 and TRBJ1-1; D is unresolved. The CDR3 length is 15 residues. V was clipped by 1 base and J by 4 bases, with 13 bases between them. Germline V lookup: CDR1 MDHEN, CDR2 SYDVKM. This CDR3 reads CASSLSAVGSTEAFF. In DNA, the CDR3 is TGTGCCAGCAGTTTATCTGCGGTGGGTAGCACTGAAGCTTTCTTT.

The CDR3 coding sequence is TGTGCCAGCAGCTTCGGCCGGACTAGCGGGAGATCTGGCGAGGAGACCCAGTACTTC. Amino acids: CASSFGRTSGRSGEETQYF. The rearrangement uses TRBV11-2 and TRBJ2-5, with 13 bases matching TRBD2. The CDR3 totals 19 residues. V was clipped by 3 bases and J by 5 bases; unmatched bases: 15. In germline, CDR1 is SGHAT, CDR2 FQNNGV.

The gene calls are TRBV28 and TRBJ1-5; the D gene is possibly TRBD1 (5 bases). CDR1 is MDHEN and CDR2 is SYDVKM in the germline V gene. V lost 5 bases, J lost 4 bases, and 15 bases lay in between. The CDR3 has 15 amino acids. The CDR3 coding sequence is TGTGCCAGCAGTCAGACCAGGGCATGGAATCAGCCCCAGCATTTT. Protein: CASSQTRAWNQPQHF.

The chain uses TRBV4-1 and TRBJ2-7; TRBD2 matches 12 bases. The CDR3 consists of 19 residues. V shed 5 bases, J shed 4 bases, and the junction held 18 bases outside the gene matches. Germline CDR1 is MGHRA and CDR2 is YSYEKL. This CDR3 is CASSSLIIGLAGRGYEQYF. In DNA form, the CDR3 reads TGCGCCAGCAGCAGCCTGATTATAGGACTAGCGGGAAGAGGTTACGAGCAGTACTTC.

V gene TRBV6-5 combines with J gene TRBJ2-7; D call uncertain. V was cut by 2 bases and J by 6 bases, with 14 bases left in between. Per the germline V gene, CDR1 is MNHEY and CDR2 is SVGAGI. The CDR3 covers 14 residues. CDR3 region: CASSYTLRSSEQYF. CDR3 DNA: TGTGCCAGCAGTTACACCCTACGTAGTTCCGAGCAGTACTTC.

This clone has just a few counts. This chain uses TRBV5-6 with TRBJ1-4; D unclear. V was pared by 4 bases and J by 7 bases, with 20 bases between. Germline V gene data show CDR1 as SGHDT and CDR2 as YYEEEE. This CDR3 is built from 16 residues. The CDR3 region has the DNA TGTGCCAGCAGCGCCTACGACGGGGTCATAGCTGAAAAACTGTTTTTT. Translated: CASSAYDGVIAEKLFF.

This chain links TRBV11-3 with TRBJ2-1; 9 bases are a match to TRBD2. The V and J ends lost 2 bases and 9 bases, in that order; junction bases with no gene match: 5. Germline CDR1 reads SGHNT; CDR2 reads YENEEA. The CDR3 consists of 14 residues. The CDR3, as DNA: TGTGCCAGCAGCTTAACTCTAGCGGGAACTGAGCAGTTCTTC. Translating gives CASSLTLAGTEQFF.

V gene TRBV2 combines with J gene TRBJ2-1; 8 bases are a match to TRBD2. The CDR3 loop spans 14 amino acids. From germline, CDR1 is SNHLY and CDR2 FYNNEI. V lost 6 bases, J lost 7 bases, and 8 bases stayed unmatched. CDR3 region: CASSPGLASNEQFF. The CDR3 DNA reads TGTGCCAGCAGCCCTGGACTAGCATCGAATGAGCAGTTCTTC.

The sample holds a few counts of this clone. This chain links TRBV5-4 with TRBJ1-1; 7 nucleotides align to TRBD1. The germline V gene encodes CDR1 SGHNT and CDR2 YYREEE (reference sequence). Trimming took 1 base from V and 1 from J; bases not matched to a gene: 4. The CDR3 consists of 15 residues. This chain's CDR3 is CASSLRTGPNTEAFF. The DNA for the CDR3 is TGTGCCAGCAGCTTGCGGACAGGACCGAACACTGAAGCTTTCTTT.

Concerning this clone: Other DNA sequences from this sample encode an identical CDR3 as well. The J gene is TRBJ1-1, the V gene TRBV5-4; 7 bases are a match to TRBD1. Germline V gene data show CDR1 as SGHNT and CDR2 as YYREEE (reference sequence). The CDR3 runs 15 residues. V lost 2 bases to trimming and J lost 0 bases; unmatched junction nucleotides: 4. As DNA, the CDR3 is TGTGCCAGCAGCTTTTTGGACAGGCTGAACACTGAAGCTTTCTTT. Its translation is CASSFLDRLNTEAFF.

The chain has TRBV28 and TRBJ2-1; D not resolved. V was shortened by 5 bases and J by 6 bases, with 14 bases between the two germline ends. Germline lookup yields CDR1 MDHEN and CDR2 SYDVKM. This CDR3 region has 14 residues. In DNA, the CDR3 is TGTGCCAGCAGTCTCATACCTATTATCAATGAGCAGTTCTTC. Amino acid sequence: CASSLIPIINEQFF. The full variable domain, its missing parts supplied by reference TRBV28 and TRBJ2-1, is DVKVTQSSRYLVKRTGEKVFLECVQDMDHENMFWYRQDPGLGLRLIYFSYDVKMKEKGDIPEGYSVSREKKERFSLILESASTNQTSMYLCASSLIPIINEQFFGPGTRLTVL.

V and J are TRBV15 and TRBJ2-7; possibly TRBD1 for D (6 bases). With 1 base removed from V and 2 bases from J, the gap between germline ends came to 12 bases. The CDR3 spans 15 residues. In germline, CDR1 is LNHNV, CDR2 YYDKDF (reference sequence). CDR3 residues: CATSRGYDRPYEQYF. CDR3 sequence (DNA): TGTGCCACCAGCAGAGGATACGACAGGCCCTACGAGCAGTACTTC. Drawing the rest from reference TRBV15 and TRBJ2-7, the complete variable domain is DAMVIQNPRYQVTQFGKPVTLSCSQTLNHNVMYWYQQKSSQAPKLLFHYYDKDFNNEADTPDNFQSRRPNTSFCFLDIRSPGLGDTAMYLCATSRGYDRPYEQYFGPGTRLTVT.

The chain combines TRBV28 with TRBJ1-2; D ambiguous. Trimming took off 3 bases at V and 1 base at J, with 9 bases between the two ends. CDR1 and CDR2 from the germline V gene are MDHEN and SYDVKM. The CDR3 is made up of 14 amino acids. Written as DNA, the CDR3 is TGTGCCAGCAGTTTCACCCAGATTAACTATGGCTACACCTTC. Protein: CASSFTQINYGYTF.

This clone was found once. The chain recombines TRBV4-3 with TRBJ2-7, with 8 bases aligning to TRBD1. Germline-derived CDR1 and CDR2 are LGHNA and YSLEER. CDR3 length equals 15 residues. Losses at the gene ends were 0 bases for V and 7 bases for J; bases not matched to a gene: 8. The DNA of the CDR3 is TGCGCCAGCAGCCAAGATCGGCAGGGGGCCAGGGAGCAGTACTTC. It is translated as CASSQDRQGAREQYF.

V and J are TRBV28 and TRBJ2-2; D might be TRBD1 (6 bases). V was cut by 9 bases and J by 6 bases, with 26 bases left in between. The CDR3 is 17 amino acids. Germline assignment: CDR1 MDHEN and CDR2 SYDVKM. The CDR3 region is CASFDRQSLLDAGELFF. In nucleotides, the CDR3 is TGTGCCAGTTTTGACAGGCAGTCCCTCTTAGACGCCGGGGAGCTGTTTTTT.

J is TRBJ1-5 and V is TRBV19; possibly TRBD1 for D (6 bases). The CDR3 extends over 13 amino acids. The germline V and J ends were trimmed by 4 bases and 3 bases, with 7 bases remaining between them. Germline CDR1 and CDR2: LNHDA and SQIVND (reference sequence). The CDR3 region has the DNA TGTGCCAGTAGTAGGGACAACAATCAGCCCCAGCATTTT. Protein: CASSRDNNQPQHF.

This clone was found once. The J gene is TRBJ1-2, the V gene TRBV5-4, with 8 bases aligning to TRBD1. V lost 2 bases to trimming and J lost 0 bases; unmatched junction nucleotides: 3. Germline values: CDR1 SGHNT, CDR2 YYREEE (reference sequence). The CDR3 has 15 amino acids. The CDR3 DNA follows: TGTGCCAGCAGCTTCAGGGGGCCGGCTAACTATGGCTACACCTTC. Protein sequence: CASSFRGPANYGYTF.

The V gene is TRBV6-1, the J gene TRBJ2-5, with 8 bases fitting TRBD1. This CDR3 spans 13 amino acids. V shed 6 bases and J 2 bases; nucleotides not matched to a gene: 2. Germline V gene data show CDR1 as MNHNS and CDR2 as SASEGT. DNA of the CDR3: TGTGCCAGCAGCGGGACAGGACAAGAGACCCAGTACTTC. It specifies CASSGTGQETQYF.

The chain has TRBV27 and TRBJ1-5, with 7 positions matching TRBD1. Unmatched junction bases numbered 12, after V lost 2 bases and J lost 11 bases. CDR3 size: 15 residues. Per germline, CDR1 MNHEY and CDR2 SMNVEV (reference sequence). The CDR3 DNA follows: TGTGCCAGCAGTTTAACAACAGGGGCCGTCGGAGCCCAGCATTTT. Translating it yields CASSLTTGAVGAQHF.

This clone was counted between two and nine times. The chain couples TRBV27 to TRBJ2-3, with D unresolved. V gave up 3 bases and J gave up 3 bases, with 10 bases separating them. The CDR3 extends over 14 amino acids. Germline CDR1 is MNHEY and CDR2 is SMNVEV (reference sequence). In DNA, the CDR3 is TGTGCCAGCAGTTTGCCTGGGCTAACAGATACGCAGTATTTT. The encoded protein is CASSLPGLTDTQYF.

The chain combines TRBV30 with TRBJ1-4, with 9 bases identical to TRBD1. Germline V gene data show CDR1 as GTSNPN and CDR2 as SVGIG (reference sequence). The junction had 9 bases not matched to a gene; V was cut back by 3 bases and J by 7 bases. This CDR3 is built from 15 residues. The DNA of the CDR3 is TGTGCCTGGAGGGCCATACAGGGGGCGGGTGAAAAACTGTTTTTT. Its translation: CAWRAIQGAGEKLFF.

Notes on this clone: Within the sample, other DNA sequences also encode this same CDR3. The V call is TRBV5-1, the J call TRBJ2-3; 12 bases map to TRBD2. CDR1 SGHRS and CDR2 YFSETQ come from the germline V gene. J gave up 3 bases and V 0 bases, and 2 bases lay outside the gene matches. The length of the CDR3 is 16 residues. As DNA, the CDR3 is TGCGCCAGCAGCTTGGTACTAGCGGGAGGTACAGATACGCAGTATTTT. Protein: CASSLVLAGGTDTQYF.

The CDR3 sequence is CASSLGPGSYGSSSYNEQFF. The CDR3 DNA is TGTGCCAGCAGCTTGGGTCCGGGATCCTACGGTTCCAGCTCCTACAATGAGCAGTTCTTC. The chain is built from TRBV5-5 and TRBJ2-1; D is perhaps TRBD2 (5 bases). V was clipped by 0 bases and J by 0 bases, with 22 bases between them. Germline lookup yields CDR1 SGHKS and CDR2 YYEKEE (reference sequence). The CDR3 consists of 20 residues.

The V gene is TRBV18, the J gene TRBJ1-5, with unresolved D. CDR1 KGHSH and CDR2 LQKENI come from the germline V gene. The CDR3 totals 13 residues. V lost 3 bases and J lost 8, with 11 bases in between. The CDR3 sequence: CASSPQGGEPQHF. The CDR3 DNA sequence: TGTGCCAGCTCACCTCAAGGCGGAGAGCCCCAGCATTTT.

This clone appeared a few times. This chain connects TRBV10-1 to TRBJ1-1, with D hard to call. The germline V gene has CDR1 WNHNN and CDR2 SYGVQD (reference sequence). The CDR3 covers 14 residues. V lost 2 bases, J lost 4 bases, and 11 bases lay in between. CDR3 bases: TGCGCCAGCAGTGAGAAGGTAGGGAGCACTGAAGCTTTCTTT. Translated, it gives CASSEKVGSTEAFF.

This clone was observed a few times. The chain recombines TRBV6-6 with TRBJ2-7, with D maybe TRBD2 (6 bases). CDR1 and CDR2 from the germline V gene are MNHNY and SVGAGI (reference sequence). The CDR3 spans 14 residues. Trimming took 4 bases from V and 3 from J, leaving 13 bases between them. The CDR3 sequence is CASSLGGSDYEQYF. The CDR3 DNA reads TGTGCCAGCAGTTTAGGAGGGAGCGACTACGAGCAGTACTTC.